These T cell receptor beta chains were read from a single sample in a study of T cell responses to AZD1222 COVID-19 vaccine. Using immunoSEQ multiplex PCR, the repertoire was profiled, and TCRdb retains in-frame clones only, with some absent. The profile covers roughly 55,000 clones, with 87% appearing a single time and approximately 4.1% taken by the ten largest. Here the sequenced sample was peripheral blood, taken on day 0 of AZD1222 vaccination. Every receptor here comes from an adult in good health. CDR3s include the opening cysteine and the closing phenylalanine or tryptophan. A D gene is named only where the DNA matches it firmly. The size of a clone is reported for some rows only, either as once, few or many, or as a class for expanded clones.

TRBJ2-5 | - | 13 | few | TRBV7-9 | TGTGCCAGCAGGGGGACATTCCAAGAGACCCAGTACTTC | CASRGTFQETQYF
TRBJ1-2 | TRBD1 | 14 | - | TRBV7-9 | TGTGCCAGCAGCCTAGGGCAGGGGGCGAAGGGCTACACCTTC | CASSLGQGAKGYTF
TRBJ1-5 | TRBD1 | 16 | - | TRBV7-9 | TGTGCCAGCAGCTTAGAAAGGGGGCGCGGCAATCAGCCCCAGCATTTT | CASSLERGRGNQPQHF
TRBJ1-1 | - | 12 | - | TRBV12-3/TRBV12-4 | TGTGCCAGCAGTTTTGAACAGTCTGAAGCTTTCTTT | CASSFEQSEAFF
TRBJ1-4 | - | 13 | once | TRBV7-2 | TGTGCCAGCAGCTTAGGAGAGGGCAAAAAACTGTTTTTT | CASSLGEGKKLFF
TRBJ2-3 | - | 11 | - | TRBV5-4 | TGTGCCAGCACGATGGGGGATACGCAGTATTTT | CASTMGDTQYF
TRBJ2-7 | - | 14 | - | TRBV7-2 | TGTGCCAGCAGCTTATTGGACAGCTCCTACGAGCAGTACTTC | CASSLLDSSYEQYF
TRBJ2-7 | - | 16 | - | TRBV12-5 | TGTGCTAGTGGCGCCGCCCCCGGGACCTTCGCTGGAGAGCAGTACTTC | CASGAAPGTFAGEQYF
TRBJ2-1 | - | 12 | once | TRBV5-1 | TGCGCCAGCAGCCCCGGGACCCCTGAGCAGTTCTTC | CASSPGTPEQFF
TRBJ2-3 | - | 15 | - | TRBV13 | TGTGCCAGCAGCTCCTCCAGGGGGGGCACAGATACGCAGTATTTT | CASSSSRGGTDTQYF
TRBJ1-5 | - | 13 | - | TRBV4-1 | TGCGCCAGCAGCTATACGGACGGGGCGCCCCAGCATTTT | CASSYTDGAPQHF
TRBJ1-1 | - | 14 | few | TRBV28 | TGTGCCAGCAGTTTTCCAGGGGCGTACACTGAAGCTTTCTTT | CASSFPGAYTEAFF
TRBJ1-2 | - | 17 | - | TRBV11-2 | TGTGCCAGCAGCTTATCCCCCAGGGCCGCAACTAACTATGGCTACACCTTC | CASSLSPRAATNYGYTF
TRBJ1-1 | TRBD1 | 15 | once | TRBV4-1 | TGCGCCAGCAGCCAAGTTGACAGGGGGCTTTCTGAAGCTTTCTTT | CASSQVDRGLSEAFF
TRBJ2-7 | - | 15 | - | TRBV7-2 | TGTGCCAGCAGCTTAGGGTCGGCAGCCTCCTACGAGCAGTACTTC | CASSLGSAASYEQYF
TRBJ1-2 | - | 15 | - | TRBV4-2 | TGTGCCAGCAGCCAAGCGGCAGACCTTAACTATGGCTACACCTTC | CASSQAADLNYGYTF
TRBJ1-1 | - | 13 | - | TRBV5-5 | TGTGCCAGCAGCTGGACACCGAACACTGAAGCTTTCTTT | CASSWTPNTEAFF
TRBJ1-2 | - | 13 | - | TRBV12-5 | TGTGCTAGTGGTCCCGTCCCCCCGGGAGGCTACACCTTC | CASGPVPPGGYTF
TRBJ2-1 | - | 12 | once | TRBV6-5 | TGTGCCAGCAAACGGGGTCCGAAGGAGCAGTTCTTC | CASKRGPKEQFF
TRBJ1-2 | - | 16 | - | TRBV19 | TGTGCCAGTAGTATAGATGCCAGGATCGGGGGGGATGGCTACACCTTC | CASSIDARIGGDGYTF
TRBJ2-7 | TRBD1 | 17 | - | TRBV19 | TGTGCCAGTAGTACCGGGACAGGGGCCCGCGGCTCCTACGAGCAGTACTTC | CASSTGTGARGSYEQYF
TRBJ1-4 | - | 14 | - | TRBV5-6 | TGTGCCAGCAGCTTTTGGGGGCCGGATGAAAAACTGTTTTTT | CASSFWGPDEKLFF
TRBJ1-6 | TRBD1 | 14 | - | TRBV19 | TGTGCCAGTAGTACCGGGACAGGGGTTTCACCCCTCCACTTT | CASSTGTGVSPLHF
TRBJ1-2 | - | 13 | - | TRBV6-5 | TGTGCCAGCCTGGACCGATCTAACTATGGCTACACCTTC | CASLDRSNYGYTF
TRBJ2-3 | - | 14 | - | TRBV4-1 | TGCGCCAGCAGCCAAGAATCCAGGAGGGATACGCAGTATTTT | CASSQESRRDTQYF
TRBJ1-2 | - | 15 | - | TRBV24-1 | TGTGCCACCAGTGATTCCGGGACGGTTAACTATGGCTACACCTTC | CATSDSGTVNYGYTF
TRBJ2-5 | - | 13 | - | TRBV7-8 | TGTGCCAGCAGCTTAGTACAGGGCGGGACCCAGTACTTC | CASSLVQGGTQYF
TRBJ2-7 | - | 15 | - | TRBV9 | TGTGCCAGCAGCGTAGAGCCACAGGCGCCCTACGAGCAGTACTTC | CASSVEPQAPYEQYF
TRBJ1-4 | TRBD1 | 14 | - | TRBV3-1/TRBV3-2 | TGTGCCAGCAGCCAAGAGGACAGGGGTGAAAAACTGTTTTTT | CASSQEDRGEKLFF
TRBJ1-1 | - | 13 | - | TRBV5-5 | TGTGCCAGCAGCTTGTTCCGAGACACTGAAGCTTTCTTT | CASSLFRDTEAFF
TRBJ2-2 | TRBD1 | 13 | - | TRBV12-3/TRBV12-4 | TGTGCCACCAGGACAGGGGTCACCGGGGAGCTGTTTTTT | CATRTGVTGELFF
TRBJ1-3 | - | 13 | - | TRBV12-3/TRBV12-4 | TGTGCCAGCAGCTCCACAGGGCCCAACACCATATATTTT | CASSSTGPNTIYF
TRBJ1-4 | - | 12 | - | TRBV7-2 | TGTGCCAGCAGCTCAGGGTTTGAAAAACTGTTTTTT | CASSSGFEKLFF
TRBJ2-1 | - | 15 | - | TRBV30 | TGTGCCTGGAGTTACGGCAGCGATGACTACAATGAGCAGTTCTTC | CAWSYGSDDYNEQFF
TRBJ1-6 | - | 17 | - | TRBV5-4 | TGTGCCAGCAGCATGACAGGCGTGAGCTCCTATAATTCACCCCTCCACTTT | CASSMTGVSSYNSPLHF
TRBJ1-2 | - | 13 | few | TRBV7-2 | TGTGCCAGCAGCTTGTCTCTAAACTATGGCTACACCTTC | CASSLSLNYGYTF
TRBJ1-1 | - | 17 | once | TRBV3-1/TRBV3-2 | TGTGCCAGCAGCCCACTAGATAGGGGGACGATGAACACTGAAGCTTTCTTT | CASSPLDRGTMNTEAFF
TRBJ2-7 | TRBD1 | 14 | - | TRBV29-1 | TGCAGCGTAGTCAGCCGGGACAGGGTTGGCGAGCAGTACTTC | CSVVSRDRVGEQYF
TRBJ1-6 | - | 15 | - | TRBV10-3 | TGTGCCATCAGGGAACCGAGCTCCTATAATTCACCCCTCCACTTT | CAIREPSSYNSPLHF
TRBJ1-1 | - | 14 | - | TRBV11-2 | TGTGCCAGCAGCCCCTCGCTCCTGAACACTGAAGCTTTCTTT | CASSPSLLNTEAFF
TRBJ1-5 | - | 14 | - | TRBV7-2 | TGTGCCAGCAGCTTAGGGAATAGTGGTCAGCCCCAGCATTTT | CASSLGNSGQPQHF
TRBJ1-4 | TRBD1 | 16 | - | TRBV4-3 | TGCGCCAGCAGCCAAGGCCGGGACAGGGCCCCTGAAAAACTGTTTTTT | CASSQGRDRAPEKLFF
TRBJ1-5 | - | 14 | - | TRBV3-1/TRBV3-2 | TGTGCCAGCAGCCAAGTAGGCAGCAATCAGCCCCAGCATTTT | CASSQVGSNQPQHF
TRBJ2-7 | - | 13 | - | TRBV29-1 | TGCAGCGTTGAAGGCGGCAGGACCTACGAGCAGTACTTC | CSVEGGRTYEQYF
TRBJ2-1 | - | 14 | - | TRBV7-7 | TGTGCCAGCAGCTATCAGGGACTCGGCAATGAGCAGTTCTTC | CASSYQGLGNEQFF